The 5 T cell receptor beta chains given below trace back to one sample, sequenced in a study of blood T cell repertoires in COVID-19. Generated by immunoSEQ multiplex PCR, the TCRdb table keeps only in-frame clones and is missing some. The repertoire consists of approximately 59,000 clones, with about 81% occurring once and the leading ten covering about a sixth. The specimen was peripheral blood. These receptors were obtained from an elderly man with acute or convalescent COVID-19.

The chain couples TRBV6-5 to TRBJ1-5; possible D gene TRBD1, 5 bases. The V end lost 0 bases, the J end lost 4 bases, and 10 bases lay between the germline ends. CDR1 MNHEY and CDR2 SVGAGI come from the germline V gene. The CDR3 consists of 15 residues. CDR3 residues: CASSYSRGGNQPQHF. The CDR3 nucleotides are TGTGCCAGCAGTTACTCGCGGGGCGGTAATCAGCCCCAGCATTTT.

The chain uses TRBV11-2 and TRBJ2-7; no reliable D call. The CDR3 spans 13 residues. The V gene lost 2 bases and the J gene lost 2 bases, with 7 bases spanning the gap. CDR1 is SGHAT, CDR2 FQNNGV, per germline. CDR3 DNA: TGTGCCAGCAGCTTACAGGATGCCTACGAGCAGTACTTC. It yields the protein CASSLQDAYEQYF.

The rearrangement joins TRBV11-2 to TRBJ2-3; 8 positions match TRBD1. CDR1 is SGHAT and CDR2 is FQNNGV in the germline V gene. V lost 3 bases to trimming and J lost 11 bases; unmatched junction nucleotides: 7. CDR3 length equals 13 residues. The CDR3 DNA follows: TGTGCCAGCAGCTTGATCGCAGGGGGCGGGCAGTATTTT. Its translation is CASSLIAGGGQYF.

A single count supports this clone. The chain employs TRBV28 and TRBJ2-7; 7 positions agree with TRBD1. Germline V gene lookup returns CDR1 MDHEN and CDR2 SYDVKM. V was pared by 3 bases and J by 1 base, with 6 bases of the junction left unmatched. This CDR3 has 15 amino acids. As DNA, the CDR3 is TGTGCCAGCAGTTTCCGTCCGGGACAGTCCTACGAGCAGTACTTC. Protein: CASSFRPGQSYEQYF.

This chain uses TRBV20-1 with TRBJ2-1; D remains unclear. The V gene lost 3 bases and the J gene lost 9 bases, with 15 bases spanning the gap. This CDR3 has 13 amino acids. Germline V gene data show CDR1 as DFQATT and CDR2 as SNEGSKA (reference sequence). Here the CDR3 DNA reads TGCAGTGCTAGTGGGTCCCGACTTGGTGAGCAGTTCTTC. It specifies CSASGSRLGEQFF.